These T cell receptor beta chains were read from a single sample in a study of identical twins. TCRdb independently ran MiXCR on the 5' RACE reads; one entry per CDR3 protein. The sample records 1.5 million to 2 million distinct CDR3 sequences, 32% being singletons. Sequencing was done on a sample of cord blood. Receptors were obtained from a newborn girl in good health. The CDR3 runs from the conserved cysteine through the conserved F or W.

TRBJ1-1	TRBV9	CASSVGSPRVSTEAFF
TRBJ2-1	TRBV20-1	CSAHSGRVLSYNEQFF
TRBJ2-5	TRBV12-3/TRBV12-4	CASRLTSGQETQYF
.	TRBV20-1	CSARGLGHDNEQYF
TRBJ1-2	TRBV29-1	CSVVDVNYGYTF
TRBJ2-1	TRBV20-1	CSASGREGKSYNEQFF
TRBJ2-3	TRBV20-1	CSARDLTSGSRLTDTQYF
TRBJ1-5	TRBV10-3	CAISEHPSQPQHF
TRBJ2-1	TRBV9	CASSVGRQSGYEQFF
TRBJ2-3	TRBV7-2	CASSFRIAGGHRTQYF
TRBJ1-1	TRBV7-2	CASSLEQGTEAFF
TRBJ2-1	TRBV18	CASSPTGTSGNEQFF
TRBJ2-2	TRBV20-1	CRNRDSRLAGGPNTGELFF
TRBJ1-1	TRBV7-6	CASSRQGGRMNTEAFF
TRBJ2-5	TRBV3-1	CASSQDYLGLGQTQYF
TRBJ2-4	TRBV6-1	CASSFEGQGADGQYF
TRBJ2-2	TRBV29-1	CSVRRSGELFF
TRBJ2-1	TRBV4-2	CASSTGLAGGDNEQFF
TRBJ1-6	TRBV4-2	CASSQELSSYNSPLHF
.	TRBV25-1	CASSREVGLAGEYEQYF
TRBJ1-1	TRBV28	CASSFRTAAEAFF
TRBJ2-7	TRBV18	CASSPRRDSEQYF
TRBJ2-1	TRBV20-1	CSAGRDEQFF
.	TRBV19	CASSIEREADEQYF
TRBJ2-3	TRBV20-1	CSARPSGGFTDTQYF
TRBJ2-7	TRBV5-1	CASSPTGVPYEQYF
TRBJ1-1	TRBV12-3/TRBV12-4	CASRYRGGRAFF
TRBJ1-6	TRBV6-1	CASRPPGRSNSPLHF
TRBJ1-1	TRBV30	CAWSPVIEDFF
TRBJ2-3	TRBV28	CASRRQGITDTQYF
TRBJ2-5	TRBV20-1	CSAPLNGGQQTQYF
TRBJ1-4	TRBV6-2/TRBV6-3	CASSRRDNRDVREKLFF
TRBJ2-3	TRBV28	CASSLYKQGALTDTQYF
TRBJ2-2	TRBV28	CASSYLRTSENTGELFF
TRBJ2-7	TRBV3-1	CASSPAFRGGSYEQYF
TRBJ2-7	TRBV28	CASSPTTGSYEQYF
TRBJ1-4	TRBV30	CAWTPGSYEKLFF
TRBJ1-2	TRBV5-1	CASSPRVDPGYGYTF
TRBJ2-7	TRBV28	CASSLVSPGGYEQYF
TRBJ2-2	TRBV7-2	CASSPAGGWELFF
TRBJ2-3	TRBV7-2	CASSWRQSTDTQYF
TRBJ2-1	TRBV9	CASTRTSGSYNEQFF
TRBJ2-1	TRBV20-1	CSARDSGIVFNEQFF
TRBJ2-5	TRBV4-2	CASSQDPAGVQETQYF
TRBJ2-7	TRBV4-2	CASSQGEGPPYEQYF
TRBJ1-5	TRBV10-2	CASSDGLSASNQPQHF
TRBJ1-2	TRBV7-9	CSPHYGYTF
TRBJ2-5	TRBV4-2	CASSPGQKYGETQYF
TRBJ2-5	TRBV29-1	CSVAGAVQETQYF
TRBJ2-1	TRBV28	CASTLDGGLYNEQFF
TRBJ2-7	TRBV10-3	CAISYRDRGMYEQYF
TRBJ1-6	TRBV29-1	CGVRRAGQGSSPLHF
TRBJ2-3	TRBV7-7	CASSRGLAGASTDTQYF
.	TRBV13	CASSPSEGKLAETQYF
TRBJ1-5	TRBV20-1	CSALEGHSNQPQHF
TRBJ2-1	TRBV2	CASSEWQGRYNEQFF
TRBJ1-1	TRBV6-5	CASSAGRGKAFF
TRBJ2-1	TRBV6-1	CASSEWSGTTQFF
.	TRBV29-1	CSVEILAGETQYF